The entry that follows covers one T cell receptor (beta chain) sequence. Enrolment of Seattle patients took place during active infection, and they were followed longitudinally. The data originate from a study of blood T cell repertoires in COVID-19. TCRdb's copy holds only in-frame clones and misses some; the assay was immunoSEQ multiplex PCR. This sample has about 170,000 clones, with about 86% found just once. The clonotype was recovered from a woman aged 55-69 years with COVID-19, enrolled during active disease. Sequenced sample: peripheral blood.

The CDR3 DNA reads as TGTGCCAGCAGCTTAGGGGGACTAGCGGCCAACTACGAGCAGTACTTC. Translation gives CASSLGGLAANYEQYF. The chain employs TRBV7-2 and TRBJ2-7; 11 nucleotides align to TRBD2. The CDR3 has 16 residues. CDR1 and CDR2 from the germline V gene are SGHTA and FQGNSA. The J segment lost 3 bases and the V segment lost 1 base, leaving 5 bases of the junction unmatched.